Listed below are T cell receptor beta chains from one sample, sequenced in a study of T cell responses to AZD1222 COVID-19 vaccine. Profiling relied on immunoSEQ multiplex PCR, and the TCRdb table lists in-frame clones only, not all of them. Of about 110,000 clones listed, roughly 90% were seen once; the top ten hold approximately 5.2%. The sequenced sample was peripheral blood, obtained on day 0 of AZD1222 vaccination. All receptors come from an adult in good health. CDR3s include the opening cysteine and the closing phenylalanine or tryptophan. The order of the fields is clone size, CDR3 length, J gene, V gene, D gene, CDR3 protein, CDR3 DNA. The D gene is left open where the match is weak. The size entry is marked missing in some rows and otherwise reads once, few, many or a size class.

size: .; length: 15; J: TRBJ1-3; V: TRBV15; D: TRBD1; CDR3: CATSSPGGNGNTIYF; DNA: TGTGCCACCAGCAGCCCAGGGGGAAATGGAAACACCATATATTTT
size: many; length: 14; J: TRBJ2-1; V: TRBV6-1; D: .; CDR3: CASSERASQNEQFF; DNA: TGTGCCAGCAGTGAACGAGCTAGCCAGAATGAGCAGTTCTTC
size: .; length: 20; J: TRBJ2-5; V: TRBV2; D: TRBD2; CDR3: CASSEAVLGLAGGLVETQYF; DNA: TGTGCCAGCAGTGAAGCGGTGCTGGGGCTAGCGGGGGGGCTGGTAGAGACCCAGTACTTC
size: .; length: 14; J: TRBJ1-6; V: TRBV7-2; D: .; CDR3: CASGPRAYNSPLHF; DNA: TGTGCCAGCGGTCCCAGAGCCTATAATTCACCCCTCCACTTT
size: .; length: 13; J: TRBJ1-5; V: TRBV15; D: .; CDR3: CATSRVRGGPQHF; DNA: TGTGCCACCAGCAGAGTACGGGGGGGGCCCCAGCATTTT
size: .; length: 12; J: TRBJ1-5; V: TRBV7-2; D: .; CDR3: CASGDFNQPQHF; DNA: TGTGCCAGCGGGGACTTCAATCAGCCCCAGCATTTT
size: .; length: 15; J: TRBJ1-4; V: TRBV5-1; D: .; CDR3: CASSSLGVQGEKLFF; DNA: TGCGCCAGCAGCTCCCTGGGGGTCCAGGGGGAAAAACTGTTTTTT
size: .; length: 15; J: TRBJ2-1; V: TRBV6-6; D: .; CDR3: CASSGVGPRDYEQFF; DNA: TGTGCCAGCAGTGGAGTTGGGCCCAGGGACTATGAGCAGTTCTTC
size: .; length: 14; J: TRBJ2-1; V: TRBV3-1/TRBV3-2; D: TRBD2; CDR3: CASRGLAGAGEQFF; DNA: TGTGCCAGCAGAGGACTAGCGGGAGCGGGTGAGCAGTTCTTC
size: .; length: 16; J: TRBJ2-1; V: TRBV4-3; D: TRBD2; CDR3: CASSHGGLAGEGEQFF; DNA: TGCGCCAGCAGCCACGGGGGACTAGCGGGAGAGGGTGAGCAGTTCTTC
size: once; length: 17; J: TRBJ1-1; V: TRBV15; D: TRBD1; CDR3: CATSRAFLDRADAEAFF; DNA: TGTGCCACCAGCAGGGCATTCCTGGACAGGGCTGACGCTGAAGCTTTCTTT
size: once; length: 16; J: TRBJ2-3; V: TRBV3-1/TRBV3-2; D: TRBD2; CDR3: CASSQVAGVYTDTQYF; DNA: TGTGCCAGCAGCCAAGTAGCGGGGGTATACACAGATACGCAGTATTTT
size: .; length: 17; J: TRBJ2-3; V: TRBV7-3; D: TRBD2; CDR3: CASSLTRISGGSDTQYF; DNA: TGTGCCAGCAGCTTAACGCGCATTAGCGGGGGGTCAGATACGCAGTATTTT
size: .; length: 15; J: TRBJ2-7; V: TRBV5-1; D: TRBD2; CDR3: CASSLAAGGRYEQYF; DNA: TGCGCCAGCAGCTTGGCCGCGGGGGGGCGCTACGAGCAGTACTTC
size: .; length: 12; J: TRBJ2-3; V: TRBV2; D: .; CDR3: CASSDQSDTQYF; DNA: TGTGCCAGCAGTGATCAGTCAGATACGCAGTATTTT
size: .; length: 13; J: TRBJ2-2; V: TRBV5-4; D: .; CDR3: CASMPGVAGELFF; DNA: TGTGCCAGCATGCCGGGAGTAGCCGGGGAGCTGTTTTTT
size: once; length: 14; J: TRBJ1-1; V: TRBV7-9; D: .; CDR3: CASSLDWESGEAFF; DNA: TGTGCCAGCAGCTTAGACTGGGAGAGCGGTGAAGCTTTCTTT
size: .; length: 15; J: TRBJ2-5; V: TRBV7-2; D: TRBD1; CDR3: CASSYQTGGGETQYF; DNA: TGTGCCAGCAGCTACCAGACAGGGGGCGGGGAGACCCAGTACTTC
size: .; length: 13; J: TRBJ1-2; V: TRBV6-5; D: TRBD1; CDR3: CASSYRGQYGYTF; DNA: TGTGCCAGCAGTTACAGGGGACAGTATGGCTACACCTTC
size: few; length: 14; J: TRBJ2-1; V: TRBV7-2; D: .; CDR3: CASSRGLTNNEQFF; DNA: TGTGCCAGCAGTCGTGGACTAACCAACAATGAGCAGTTCTTC
size: .; length: 13; J: TRBJ2-5; V: TRBV2; D: .; CDR3: CASKREIEETQYF; DNA: TGTGCCAGCAAACGGGAGATAGAAGAGACCCAGTACTTC
size: .; length: 15; J: TRBJ2-3; V: TRBV27; D: .; CDR3: CASSFVATSTDTQYF; DNA: TGTGCCAGCAGTTTCGTAGCGACTAGCACAGATACGCAGTATTTT
size: .; length: 13; J: TRBJ2-6; V: TRBV7-6; D: .; CDR3: CASSAAGANVLTF; DNA: TGTGCCAGCAGCGCAGCAGGGGCCAACGTCCTGACTTTC
size: .; length: 14; J: TRBJ1-2; V: TRBV2; D: TRBD1; CDR3: CASSEGQGPFGYTF; DNA: TGTGCCAGCAGTGAGGGACAGGGCCCGTTCGGCTACACCTTC
size: .; length: 15; J: TRBJ1-2; V: TRBV24-1; D: .; CDR3: CATSGNTGNSYGYTF; DNA: TGTGCCACCAGTGGAAATACCGGGAACTCCTATGGCTACACCTTC
size: few; length: 13; J: TRBJ2-3; V: TRBV6-5; D: .; CDR3: CASSFRRADTQYF; DNA: TGTGCCAGCAGTTTCAGACGCGCAGATACGCAGTATTTT
size: .; length: 14; J: TRBJ2-7; V: TRBV28; D: TRBD1; CDR3: CASSTGGPAYEQYF; DNA: TGTGCCAGCAGTACAGGGGGCCCGGCCTACGAGCAGTACTTC
size: .; length: 13; J: TRBJ1-5; V: TRBV10-3; D: .; CDR3: CAISGAENQPQHF; DNA: TGTGCCATCAGTGGGGCAGAGAATCAGCCCCAGCATTTT
size: few; length: 16; J: TRBJ1-1; V: TRBV6-2/TRBV6-3; D: .; CDR3: CASSSTNDIMNTEAFF; DNA: TGTGCCAGCAGTTCAACGAATGATATCATGAACACTGAAGCTTTCTTT
size: .; length: 11; J: TRBJ2-1; V: TRBV6-2/TRBV6-3; D: .; CDR3: CASSRGALGVF; DNA: TGTGCCAGCAGTCGGGGGGCCCTCGGGGTCTTC
size: .; length: 10; J: TRBJ2-1; V: TRBV30; D: .; CDR3: CAWGQSEQFF; DNA: TGTGCCTGGGGACAGTCCGAGCAGTTCTTC
size: .; length: 13; J: TRBJ2-5; V: TRBV30; D: .; CDR3: CAWSPRLGETQYF; DNA: TGTGCCTGGAGCCCGCGGCTAGGGGAGACCCAGTACTTC
size: .; length: 17; J: TRBJ1-5; V: TRBV9; D: TRBD1; CDR3: CASSTRDRDRVHQPQHF; DNA: TGTGCCAGCAGCACCCGGGACAGGGACCGGGTTCATCAGCCCCAGCATTTT
size: .; length: 13; J: TRBJ1-2; V: TRBV6-5; D: .; CDR3: CASSFPGAGGYTF; DNA: TGTGCCAGCAGTTTCCCGGGCGCGGGGGGCTACACCTTC
size: few; length: 19; J: TRBJ2-2; V: TRBV4-1; D: TRBD2; CDR3: CASSYSPGLAGGNTGELFF; DNA: TGCGCCAGCAGCTACAGCCCGGGACTAGCGGGGGGTAACACCGGGGAGCTGTTTTTT
size: once; length: 14; J: TRBJ1-4; V: TRBV27; D: .; CDR3: CASRRGSKNEKLFF; DNA: TGTGCCAGCAGGAGAGGGTCTAAAAATGAAAAACTGTTTTTT
size: .; length: 12; J: TRBJ1-1; V: TRBV9; D: .; CDR3: CASSVGGAEAFF; DNA: TGTGCCAGCAGCGTGGGGGGCGCTGAAGCTTTCTTT
size: .; length: 17; J: TRBJ2-5; V: TRBV28; D: TRBD2; CDR3: CASSLAGLAGDIETQYF; DNA: TGTGCCAGCAGTTTAGCCGGACTAGCGGGAGACATAGAGACCCAGTACTTC
size: once; length: 15; J: TRBJ2-5; V: TRBV11-1; D: TRBD1; CDR3: CASSRTGLLGETQYF; DNA: TGTGCCAGCAGCCGGACAGGGTTACTAGGGGAGACCCAGTACTTC
size: .; length: 14; J: TRBJ2-5; V: TRBV28; D: TRBD1; CDR3: CASSLGTGRETQYF; DNA: TGTGCCAGCAGTTTAGGGACAGGAAGGGAGACCCAGTACTTC